This T cell receptor beta chain came from a study of cytomegalovirus exposure and HLA in healthy donors. Primers for the PCR totalled 60 Vbeta and 13 Jbeta. Data came from immunoSEQ multiplex PCR; TCRdb stores just in-frame clones and leaves some out. The sample consists of under 170,000 clones, about 85% of them appearing once. This clone has just a few counts. As yet, its antigen is unknown. Study-wide points: The classifier reportedly diagnosed cytomegalovirus status with high sensitivity and specificity. Earlier analysis found most TCR beta V segments productive about 87% or about 30% of the time.

The TCR was taken from a human donor in good health. The sequencing sample was made of PBMCs.

The CDR3 here is CASSGGTGGAYEQYF. CDR3 DNA sequence: TGTGCCAGCAGTGGGGGGACAGGGGGGGCCTACGAGCAGTACTTC. The gene calls are TRBV6-1 and TRBJ2-7; 11 bases align to TRBD1. Looked up from germline, CDR1 is MNHNS and CDR2 is SASEGT. The CDR3 is made up of 15 amino acids. The V gene end was trimmed by 4 bases and the J gene end by 2 bases; junction bases not matched to a gene: 4.